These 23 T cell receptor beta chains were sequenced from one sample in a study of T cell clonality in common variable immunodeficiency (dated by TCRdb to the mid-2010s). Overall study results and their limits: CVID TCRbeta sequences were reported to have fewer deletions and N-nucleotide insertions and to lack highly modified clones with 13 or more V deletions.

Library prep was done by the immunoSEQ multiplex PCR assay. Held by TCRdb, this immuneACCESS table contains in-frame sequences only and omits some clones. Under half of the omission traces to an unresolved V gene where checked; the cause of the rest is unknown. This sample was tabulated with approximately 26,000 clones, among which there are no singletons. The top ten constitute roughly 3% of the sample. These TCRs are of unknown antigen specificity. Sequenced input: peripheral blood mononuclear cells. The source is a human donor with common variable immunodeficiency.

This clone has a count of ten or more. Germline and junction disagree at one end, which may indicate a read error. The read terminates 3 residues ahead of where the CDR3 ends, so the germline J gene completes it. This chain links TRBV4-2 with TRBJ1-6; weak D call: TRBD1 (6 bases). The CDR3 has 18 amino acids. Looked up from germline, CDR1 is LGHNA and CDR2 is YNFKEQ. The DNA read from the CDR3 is TGCGCCAGCAGCCAAGATAGGGTTAGAGGGGGAAGTAATTCACCC. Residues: CASSQDRVRGGSNSP. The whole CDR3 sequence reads CASSQDRVRGGSNSPLHF.

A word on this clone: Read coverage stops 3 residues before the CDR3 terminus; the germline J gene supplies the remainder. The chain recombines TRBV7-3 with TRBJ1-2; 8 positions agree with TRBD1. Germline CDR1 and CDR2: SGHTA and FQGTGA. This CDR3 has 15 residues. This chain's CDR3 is CASSEQGVSAGGYTF. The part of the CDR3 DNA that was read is TGTGCCAGCAGTGAACAGGGGGTTTCTGCGGGAGGC.

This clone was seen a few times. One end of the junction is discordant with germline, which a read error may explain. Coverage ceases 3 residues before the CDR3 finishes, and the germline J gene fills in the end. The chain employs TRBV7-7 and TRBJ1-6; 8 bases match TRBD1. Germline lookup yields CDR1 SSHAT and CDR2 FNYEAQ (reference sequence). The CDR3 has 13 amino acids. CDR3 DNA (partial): TGTGCTAGCAGCTTAACAGGGGGATCGCCC. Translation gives CASSLTGGSP. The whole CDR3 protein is CASSLTGGSPLHF.

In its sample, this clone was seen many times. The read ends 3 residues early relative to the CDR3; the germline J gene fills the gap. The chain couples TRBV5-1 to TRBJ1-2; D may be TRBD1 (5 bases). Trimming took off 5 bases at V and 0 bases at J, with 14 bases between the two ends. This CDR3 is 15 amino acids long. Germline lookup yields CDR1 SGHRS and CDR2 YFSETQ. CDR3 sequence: CASRGGEFTNYGYTF. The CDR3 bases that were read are TGCGCCAGCAGGGGGGGGGAGTTCACTAACTATGGC.

The CDR3 bases that were read are TGCGCCAGCAGCAAGGGACAAAGCTCCTACGAG. Its translation is CASSKGQSSYE. The CDR3 in its entirety is CASSKGQSSYEQYF. The chain carries TRBV5-1 and TRBJ2-7; the D gene is possibly TRBD1 (6 bases). Read sequence stops 3 residues before the CDR3 end, and the germline J gene provides the missing end. Trimming took off 4 bases at V and 0 bases at J, with 11 bases between the two ends. Per germline, CDR1 SGHRS and CDR2 YFSETQ. This CDR3 region has 14 residues.

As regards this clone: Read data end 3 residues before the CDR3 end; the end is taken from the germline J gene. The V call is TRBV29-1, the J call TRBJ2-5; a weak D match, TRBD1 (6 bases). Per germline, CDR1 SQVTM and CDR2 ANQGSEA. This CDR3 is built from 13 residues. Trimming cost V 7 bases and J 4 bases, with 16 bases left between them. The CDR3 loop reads CSAQKGVTETQYF. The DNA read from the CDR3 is TGCAGCGCCCAGAAGGGGGTGACAGAGACC.

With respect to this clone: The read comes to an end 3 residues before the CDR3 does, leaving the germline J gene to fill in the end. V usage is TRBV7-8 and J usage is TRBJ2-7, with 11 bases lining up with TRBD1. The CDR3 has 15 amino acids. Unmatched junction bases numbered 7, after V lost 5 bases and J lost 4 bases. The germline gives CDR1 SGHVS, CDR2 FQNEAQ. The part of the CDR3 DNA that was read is TGTGCCAGCAGCCTCACGGGACAGGGGGTTTACGAG. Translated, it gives CASSLTGQGVYE. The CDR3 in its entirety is CASSLTGQGVYEQYF.

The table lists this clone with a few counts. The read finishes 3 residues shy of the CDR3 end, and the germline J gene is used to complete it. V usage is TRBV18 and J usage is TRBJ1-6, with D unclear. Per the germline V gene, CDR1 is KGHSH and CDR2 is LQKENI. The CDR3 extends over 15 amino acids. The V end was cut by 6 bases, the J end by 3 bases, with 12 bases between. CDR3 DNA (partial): TGTGCCAGCTCGATTGGCAGTTTCTATAATTCACCC. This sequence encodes CASSIGSFYNSP. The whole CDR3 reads CASSIGSFYNSPLHF.

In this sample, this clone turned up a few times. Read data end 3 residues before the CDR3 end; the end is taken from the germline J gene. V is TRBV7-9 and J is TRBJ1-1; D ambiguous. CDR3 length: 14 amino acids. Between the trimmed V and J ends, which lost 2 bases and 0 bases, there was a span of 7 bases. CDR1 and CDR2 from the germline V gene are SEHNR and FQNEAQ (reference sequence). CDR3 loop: CASSLQAMNTEAFF. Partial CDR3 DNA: TGTGCCAGCAGCTTACAGGCGATGAACACTGAA.

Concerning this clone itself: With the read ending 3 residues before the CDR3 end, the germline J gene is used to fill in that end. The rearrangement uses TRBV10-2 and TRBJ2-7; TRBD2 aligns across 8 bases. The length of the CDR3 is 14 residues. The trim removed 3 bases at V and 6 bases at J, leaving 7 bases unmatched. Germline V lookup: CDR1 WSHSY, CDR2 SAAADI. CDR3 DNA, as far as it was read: TGCGCCAGCAGTGATAGGCTAGCGGGTAGCGAG. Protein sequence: CASSDRLAGSE. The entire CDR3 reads CASSDRLAGSEQYF.

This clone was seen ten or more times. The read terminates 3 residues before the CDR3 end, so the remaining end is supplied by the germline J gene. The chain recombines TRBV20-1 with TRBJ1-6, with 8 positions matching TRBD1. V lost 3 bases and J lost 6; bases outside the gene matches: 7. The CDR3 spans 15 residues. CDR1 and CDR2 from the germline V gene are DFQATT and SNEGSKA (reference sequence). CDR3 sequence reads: CSARGPGGGNSPLHF. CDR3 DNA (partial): TGCAGTGCTAGGGGGCCAGGGGGCGGTAATTCACCC.

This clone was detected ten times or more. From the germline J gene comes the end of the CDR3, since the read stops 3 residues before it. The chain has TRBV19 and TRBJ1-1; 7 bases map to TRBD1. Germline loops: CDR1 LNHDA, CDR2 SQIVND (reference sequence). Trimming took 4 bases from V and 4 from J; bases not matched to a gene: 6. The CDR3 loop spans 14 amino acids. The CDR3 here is CASSRQGGSTEAFF. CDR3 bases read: TGTGCCAGTAGTAGGCAGGGGGGAAGCACTGAA.

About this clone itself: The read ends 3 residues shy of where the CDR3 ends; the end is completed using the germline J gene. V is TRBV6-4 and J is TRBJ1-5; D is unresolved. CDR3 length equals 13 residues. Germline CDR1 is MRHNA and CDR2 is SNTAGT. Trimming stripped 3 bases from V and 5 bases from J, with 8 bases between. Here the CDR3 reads CASSEYSDQPQHF. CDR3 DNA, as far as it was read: TGTGCCAGCAGTGAGTACAGTGATCAGCCC.

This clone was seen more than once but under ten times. The chain's CDR3 is CASSYDGGELFF. The sequenced part of the CDR3 DNA is TGTGCCAGCAGTTACGACGGGGGGGAG. The chain links TRBV6-2 or TRBV6-3 to TRBJ2-2; no clear D gene. The read terminates 3 residues ahead of where the CDR3 ends, so the germline J gene completes it. This CDR3 is 12 amino acids long. Germline CDR1 reads MNHEY; CDR2 reads SVGEGT. The ends were cut back, 2 bases at V and 8 bases at J, with 6 bases in the middle.

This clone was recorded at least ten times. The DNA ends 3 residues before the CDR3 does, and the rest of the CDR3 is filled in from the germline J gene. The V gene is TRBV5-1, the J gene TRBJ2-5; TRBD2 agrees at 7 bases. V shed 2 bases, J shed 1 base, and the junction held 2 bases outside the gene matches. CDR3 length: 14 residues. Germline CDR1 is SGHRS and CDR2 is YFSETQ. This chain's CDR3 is CASSFASGQETQYF. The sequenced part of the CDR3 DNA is TGCGCCAGCAGCTTTGCTAGCGGCCAAGAGACC.

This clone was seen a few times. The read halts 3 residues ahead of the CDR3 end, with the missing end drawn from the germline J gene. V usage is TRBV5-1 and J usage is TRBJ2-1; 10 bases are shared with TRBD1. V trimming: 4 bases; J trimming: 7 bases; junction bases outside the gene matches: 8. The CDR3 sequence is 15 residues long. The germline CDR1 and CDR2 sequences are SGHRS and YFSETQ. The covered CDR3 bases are TGCGCCAGCAGCGTCGGGACAGGGGTTCGAAATGAG. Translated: CASSVGTGVRNE. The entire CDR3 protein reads CASSVGTGVRNEQFF.

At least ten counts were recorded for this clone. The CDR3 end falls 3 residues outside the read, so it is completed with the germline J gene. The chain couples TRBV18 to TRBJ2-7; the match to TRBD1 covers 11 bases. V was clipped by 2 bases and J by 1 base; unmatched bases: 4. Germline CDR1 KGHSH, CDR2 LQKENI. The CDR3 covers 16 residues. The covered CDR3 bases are TGTGCCAGCTCACCAGGACAGGGGGCAGTATCCTACGAG. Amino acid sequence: CASSPGQGAVSYE. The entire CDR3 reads CASSPGQGAVSYEQYF.

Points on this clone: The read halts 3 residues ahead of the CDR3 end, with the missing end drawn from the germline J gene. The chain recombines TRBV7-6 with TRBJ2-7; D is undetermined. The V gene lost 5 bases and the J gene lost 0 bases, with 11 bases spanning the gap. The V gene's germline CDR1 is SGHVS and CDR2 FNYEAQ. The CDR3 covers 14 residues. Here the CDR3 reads CASSLTQNSYEQYF. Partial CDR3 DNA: TGTGCCAGCAGCCTTACACAGAACTCCTACGAG.

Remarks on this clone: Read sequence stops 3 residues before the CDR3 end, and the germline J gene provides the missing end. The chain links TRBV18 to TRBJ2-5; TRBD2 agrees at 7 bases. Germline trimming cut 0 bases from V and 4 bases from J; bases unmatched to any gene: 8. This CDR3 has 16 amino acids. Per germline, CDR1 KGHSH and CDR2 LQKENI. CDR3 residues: CASSPPAGVPGETQYF. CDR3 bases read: TGTGCCAGCTCACCACCGGCGGGGGTCCCCGGAGAGACC.

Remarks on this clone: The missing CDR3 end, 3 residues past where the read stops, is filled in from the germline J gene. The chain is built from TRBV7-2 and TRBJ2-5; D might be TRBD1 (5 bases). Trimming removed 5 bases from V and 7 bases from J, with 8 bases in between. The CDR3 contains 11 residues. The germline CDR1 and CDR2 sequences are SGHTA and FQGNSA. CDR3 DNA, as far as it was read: TGTGCCAGCAGCCCAACAGGGACC. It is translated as CASSPTGT. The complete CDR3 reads CASSPTGTQYF.

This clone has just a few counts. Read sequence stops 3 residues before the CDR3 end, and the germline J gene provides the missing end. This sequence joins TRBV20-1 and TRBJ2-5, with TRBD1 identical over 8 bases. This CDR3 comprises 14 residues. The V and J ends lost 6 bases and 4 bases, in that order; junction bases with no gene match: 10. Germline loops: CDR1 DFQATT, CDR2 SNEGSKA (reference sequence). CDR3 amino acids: CSAPRGQEGETQYF. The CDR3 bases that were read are TGCAGTGCCCCCCGGGGACAGGAGGGAGAGACC.

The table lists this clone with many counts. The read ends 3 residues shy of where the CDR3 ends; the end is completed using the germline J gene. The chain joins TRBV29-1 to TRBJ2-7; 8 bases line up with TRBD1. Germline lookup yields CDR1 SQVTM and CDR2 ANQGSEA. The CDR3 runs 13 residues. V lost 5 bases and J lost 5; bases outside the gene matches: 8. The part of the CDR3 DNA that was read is TGCAGCGTTTCGGACAGGGCAATGAACGAG. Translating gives CSVSDRAMNE. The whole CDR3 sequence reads CSVSDRAMNEQYF.

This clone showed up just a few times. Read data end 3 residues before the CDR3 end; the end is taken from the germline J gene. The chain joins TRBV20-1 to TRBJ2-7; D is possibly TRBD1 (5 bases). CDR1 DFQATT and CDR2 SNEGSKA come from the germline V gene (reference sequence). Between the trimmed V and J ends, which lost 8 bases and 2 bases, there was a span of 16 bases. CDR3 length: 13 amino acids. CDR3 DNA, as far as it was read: TGCAGTTCCCGTCAAGGGGATACCTACGAG. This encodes CSSRQGDTYE. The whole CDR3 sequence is CSSRQGDTYEQYF.